A single sample gave rise to the 13 T cell receptor beta chains below, sequenced in a study of naive and memory T cell subsets. The beta constant-region primer was an equimolar mix of two oligonucleotides covering TRBC1 and TRBC2. TCRdb analysed the UMI-ligation and nested PCR reads with MiXCR anew, one entry per CDR3 protein. Of approximately 140,000 distinct CDR3 sequences listed, more than 15% are singletons. Input material: naive CD4+ T cells from blood. These receptors were taken from a human donor in good health.

CDR3 amino acids: CASSVVLGTGELFF. CDR3 in DNA: TGTGCCAGCAGCGTAGTTCTCGGGACCGGGGAGCTGTTTTTT. The gene calls are TRBV9 and TRBJ2-2, with D uncertain. Germline lookup yields CDR1 SGDLS and CDR2 YYNGEE. The CDR3 length is 14 residues. With 0 bases removed from V and 5 bases from J, the gap between germline ends came to 8 bases.

At least ten counts were recorded for this clonotype. The CDR3 reads CASSLLERSDTQYF. The CDR3 nucleotides read TGTGCCAGCAGTTTACTGGAGAGGTCAGATACGCAGTATTTT. The genes are TRBV27 and TRBJ2-3; no clear D gene. Germline V gene lookup returns CDR1 MNHEY and CDR2 SMNVEV (reference sequence). The V end was cut by 2 bases, the J end by 4 bases, with 10 bases between. CDR3 length: 14 amino acids.

The chain carries TRBV12-3 or TRBV12-4 and TRBJ2-2; 14 bases are shared with TRBD2. This CDR3 contains 18 residues. The J segment lost 4 bases and the V segment lost 10 bases, leaving 14 bases of the junction unmatched. CDR3 in DNA: TGTGCCACTAACAGGGGGGGACTAGCGGGAGTAGGCACCGGGGAGCTGTTTTTT. This gives the protein CATNRGGLAGVGTGELFF.

The chain recombines TRBV7-2 with TRBJ1-1, with a tentative D call TRBD1 (5 bases). Deletions cut 5 bases from V and 1 base from J, with 14 bases between. CDR3 size: 15 residues. Germline V gives CDR1 SGHTA, CDR2 FQGNSA. CDR3 region: CASSPDGRANTEAFF. The CDR3 DNA follows: TGTGCCAGCAGCCCAGACGGCAGGGCGAACACTGAAGCTTTCTTT.

The CDR3 reads CASSITTGDANEKLFF. The CDR3 region has the DNA TGTGCCAGCAGCATCACTACTGGGGACGCTAATGAAAAACTGTTTTTT. The rearrangement uses TRBV9 and TRBJ1-4, with a tentative D call TRBD1 (5 bases). The length of the CDR3 is 16 residues. CDR1 is SGDLS and CDR2 is YYNGEE in the germline V gene. The V and J ends lost 4 bases and 3 bases respectively, with 16 bases between them.

This clonotype turned up a few times. The gene calls are TRBV12-3 or TRBV12-4 and TRBJ1-5; D is unclear. This CDR3 has 13 amino acids. The V end lost 1 base, the J end lost 5 bases, and 6 bases lay between the germline ends. CDR3 sequence (DNA): TGTGCCAGCAGTTTAGGTGACCATCAGCCCCAGCATTTT. Amino acid sequence: CASSLGDHQPQHF.

The chain uses TRBV6-5 and TRBJ1-5, with a tentative D call TRBD1 (6 bases). The CDR3 spans 15 residues. The V end lost 6 bases, the J end lost 3 bases, and 15 bases lay between the germline ends. Per the germline V gene, CDR1 is MNHEY and CDR2 is SVGAGI. The CDR3 loop reads CASSRTGTNNQPQHF. In DNA form, the CDR3 reads TGTGCCAGCAGCCGTACCGGGACAAACAATCAGCCCCAGCATTTT.

The rearrangement uses TRBV11-2 and TRBJ2-7; 11 bases are shared with TRBD2. Germline lookup yields CDR1 SGHAT and CDR2 FQNNGV. Trimming took 5 bases from V and 0 from J; bases not matched to a gene: 6. The CDR3 is 16 residues long. CDR3 region: CASSTRGTSGSYEQYF. The CDR3 bases are TGTGCCAGCAGCACACGAGGGACTAGCGGCTCCTACGAGCAGTACTTC.

This sequence joins TRBV29-1 and TRBJ2-2; 8 bases map to TRBD2. CDR1 is SQVTM, CDR2 ANQGSEA, per germline. V shed 1 base, J shed 3 bases, and the junction held 7 bases outside the gene matches. CDR3 size: 16 residues. The DNA of the CDR3 is TGCAGCGTTGAAGGGTCCCGGGAGGGTCACACCGGGGAGCTGTTTTTT. Protein: CSVEGSREGHTGELFF.

The chain is built from TRBV4-3 and TRBJ1-3; D unresolved. The ends were cut back, 6 bases at V and 0 bases at J, with 9 bases in the middle. Germline V gene data show CDR1 as LGHNA and CDR2 as YSLEER. The CDR3 runs 14 residues. CDR3 region: CASRARISGNTIYF. In DNA form, the CDR3 reads TGCGCCAGCAGAGCTCGGATCTCTGGAAACACCATATATTTT.

The chain couples TRBV30 to TRBJ2-2; D remains unclear. From germline, CDR1 is GTSNPN and CDR2 SVGIG (reference sequence). Deletions cut 4 bases from V and 6 bases from J, with 12 bases between. This CDR3 contains 13 residues. The CDR3 reads CAWKGFRPGELFF. The CDR3 region has the DNA TGTGCCTGGAAGGGTTTTCGTCCCGGGGAGCTGTTTTTT.

A few counts support this clonotype. The chain links TRBV30 to TRBJ2-1; 8 bases match TRBD2. Per the germline V gene, CDR1 is GTSNPN and CDR2 is SVGIG (reference sequence). V gave up 6 bases and J gave up 4 bases; unmatched junction bases: 8. CDR3 size: 14 residues. The chain's CDR3 is CACLLGRVYNEQFF. As DNA, the CDR3 is TGTGCCTGCCTACTCGGGAGGGTTTACAATGAGCAGTTCTTC.

This clonotype was seen only a few times. This chain joins TRBV5-1 and TRBJ1-1; D might be TRBD1 (5 bases). The CDR3 is 15 amino acids. The V end lost 5 bases, the J end lost 0 bases, and 14 bases lay between the germline ends. Per the germline V gene, CDR1 is SGHRS and CDR2 is YFSETQ. In nucleotides, the CDR3 is TGCGCCAGCAGTTCTACAGGATACCTGAACACTGAAGCTTTCTTT. Amino acids: CASSSTGYLNTEAFF.